The 29 T cell receptor beta chains given below trace back to one sample, sequenced in a study of cytomegalovirus exposure and HLA in healthy donors. Sequencing was performed with immunoSEQ multiplex PCR; in TCRdb, only in-frame clones are kept and a portion is missing. The repertoire consists of some 120,000 clones, with around nine tenths occurring once and the leading ten covering about 1.9%. Sequencing used PBMCs. These receptors came from a woman aged 18-29 years in good health and CMV-seronegative.

CDR3 loop: CASGRGSDTQYF. The CDR3 DNA sequence: TGTGCCAGCGGACGGGGTTCAGATACGCAGTATTTT. The chain carries TRBV5-4 and TRBJ2-3; D might be TRBD2 (5 bases). The V end was cut by 7 bases, the J end by 4 bases, with 10 bases between. CDR1 SGHNT and CDR2 YYREEE come from the germline V gene (reference sequence). The CDR3 loop spans 12 amino acids. The full variable domain, with the rest looked up from reference TRBV5-4 and TRBJ2-3, is ETGVTQSPTHLIKTRGQQVTLRCSSQSGHNTVSWYQQALGQGPQFIFQYYREEENGRGNFPPRFSGLQFPNYSSELNVNALELDDSALYLCASGRGSDTQYFGPGTRLTVL.

The chain is built from TRBV2 and TRBJ2-5; D is perhaps TRBD1 (6 bases). V was pared by 4 bases and J by 0 bases, with 12 bases between. This CDR3 region has 15 residues. Germline V gene lookup returns CDR1 SNHLY and CDR2 FYNNEI. The CDR3 DNA reads TGTGCCAGCAGTGGACAGGAATGGAACCAAGAGACCCAGTACTTC. Its translation: CASSGQEWNQETQYF.

The genes are TRBV5-6 and TRBJ2-2; the D gene is possibly TRBD1 (7 bases). CDR1 is SGHDT, CDR2 YYEEEE, per germline. The V end was cut by 0 bases, the J end by 5 bases, with 17 bases between. This CDR3 comprises 17 residues. The CDR3 protein is CASSLVGGGLDTGELFF. The CDR3 nucleotides are TGTGCCAGCAGCTTGGTCGGAGGGGGCTTAGATACCGGGGAGCTGTTTTTT. Variable domain in full (rest from reference TRBV5-6 and TRBJ2-2): DAGVTQSPTHLIKTRGQQVTLRCSPKSGHDTVSWYQQALGQGPQFIFQYYEEEERQRGNFPDRFSGHQFPNYSSELNVNALLLGDSALYLCASSLVGGGLDTGELFFGEGSRLTVL.

This chain links TRBV12-2 with TRBJ1-2; the table's D gene call, TRBD1, was not cross checked with the DNA. TRBV12-2 is marked as a pseudogene. The CDR3 covers 19 residues. CDR3 in DNA: TGTGCAAGTCGCTTCCCTGACAGGGCCCTTTGGTATTTTGGCTATGGCTACACCTTC. Translation: CASRFPDRALWYFGYGYTF.

This chain links TRBV2 with TRBJ1-1, with D maybe TRBD1 (6 bases). Trimming removed 8 bases at V and 5 bases at J, with 15 bases between. CDR3 length: 13 amino acids. Germline V lookup: CDR1 SNHLY, CDR2 FYNNEI. This CDR3 reads CASSSGTTTEAFF. In nucleotides, the CDR3 is TGTGCCAGCTCCTCCGGGACAACTACTGAAGCTTTCTTT.

The chain uses TRBV7-9 and TRBJ2-3, with 8 nucleotides matching TRBD2. With 3 bases clipped from V and 4 bases from J, the junction kept 0 bases outside the gene matches. The germline V gene encodes CDR1 SEHNR and CDR2 FQNEAQ (reference sequence). The CDR3 loop spans 13 amino acids. CDR3 protein: CASSLGLADTQYF. CDR3 nucleotide sequence: TGTGCCAGCAGCTTGGGACTAGCAGATACGCAGTATTTT.

The chain combines TRBV28 with TRBJ1-2; D gene unclear. Trimming pared 2 bases from V and 1 base from J, leaving 5 bases between. The CDR3 has 13 residues. Germline V gives CDR1 MDHEN, CDR2 SYDVKM. Here the CDR3 reads CASSLVSNYGYTF. The CDR3 region has the DNA TGTGCCAGCAGTTTAGTCAGTAACTATGGCTACACCTTC.

The rearrangement uses TRBV4-2 and TRBJ1-3; D gene ambiguous. The germline V gene has CDR1 LGHNA and CDR2 YNFKEQ. The CDR3 totals 16 residues. V was clipped by 0 bases and J by 0 bases, with 9 bases between them. The CDR3 bases are TGTGCCAGCAGCCAAGAGGGAGCGTTCTCTGGAAACACCATATATTTT. This translates into CASSQEGAFSGNTIYF.

This clone was detected a few times. The genes are TRBV27 and TRBJ1-2; unclear D gene. V was pared by 6 bases and J by 2 bases, with 7 bases between. Germline CDR1 MNHEY, CDR2 SMNVEV (reference sequence). This CDR3 spans 12 amino acids. The CDR3 loop reads CASSPGNYGYTF. The CDR3 nucleotides read TGTGCCAGCAGCCCGGGGAACTATGGCTACACCTTC.

This chain uses TRBV30 with TRBJ2-1; TRBD1 matches at 9 bases. CDR1 is GTSNPN, CDR2 SVGIG, per germline (reference sequence). The CDR3 runs 14 residues. The V and J ends lost 4 bases and 4 bases, in that order; junction bases with no gene match: 5. The CDR3 DNA sequence: TGTGCCTGGACCGGGACAGGGTCATACAATGAGCAGTTCTTC. Translating it yields CAWTGTGSYNEQFF.

The V gene is TRBV5-1, the J gene TRBJ2-7, with D perhaps matching TRBD1 (6 bases). This CDR3 has 13 residues. Germline V gene data show CDR1 as SGHRS and CDR2 as YFSETQ. V was clipped by 4 bases and J by 5 bases, with 13 bases between them. In DNA, the CDR3 is TGCGCCAGCAGCAAGACAGGAATCCACGAGCAGTACTTC. Its translation is CASSKTGIHEQYF.

This chain joins TRBV7-6 and TRBJ2-3, with D tentatively TRBD2 (5 bases). Germline V gene data show CDR1 as SGHVS and CDR2 as FNYEAQ. Deletions cut 6 bases from V and 5 bases from J, with 9 bases between. The CDR3 covers 12 residues. In DNA, the CDR3 is TGTGCCAGCAGTAGGGAGTTAGATACGCAGTATTTT. Protein product: CASSRELDTQYF.

The chain carries TRBV9 and TRBJ1-1; 7 positions agree with TRBD1. The germline gives CDR1 SGDLS, CDR2 YYNGEE. The CDR3 is made up of 15 amino acids. The junction had 3 bases not matched to a gene; V was cut back by 0 bases and J by 1 base. The CDR3 spells CASSVGGQANTEAFF. For the CDR3, the DNA is TGTGCCAGCAGCGTAGGTGGACAGGCGAACACTGAAGCTTTCTTT.

V and J are TRBV11-1 and TRBJ2-2; TRBD1 aligns across 7 bases. Unmatched junction bases numbered 3, after V lost 6 bases and J lost 8 bases. The CDR3 spans 12 residues. From germline, CDR1 is SGHAT and CDR2 FQDESV (reference sequence). Written as DNA, the CDR3 is TGTGCCAGCAGTCTGGACAGGGGGGAGCTGTTTTTT. Protein: CASSLDRGELFF.

The chain carries TRBV27 and TRBJ2-1, with 8 positions matching TRBD1. Germline CDR1 reads MNHEY; CDR2 reads SMNVEV (reference sequence). The CDR3 loop spans 13 amino acids. With 5 bases clipped from V and 5 bases from J, the junction kept 2 bases outside the gene matches. The CDR3 sequence: CASSAQGDNEQFF. The CDR3 DNA is TGTGCCAGCAGTGCACAGGGGGACAATGAGCAGTTCTTC.

The chain combines TRBV6-1 with TRBJ2-5, with D maybe TRBD1 (6 bases). The CDR3 contains 15 residues. Per the germline V gene, CDR1 is MNHNS and CDR2 is SASEGT. Between the trimmed V and J ends, which lost 10 bases and 5 bases, there was a span of 23 bases. CDR3 in amino acids: CATSYSGVRWETQYF. The CDR3 DNA follows: TGTGCCACATCGTATTCAGGGGTTCGCTGGGAGACCCAGTACTTC.

J is TRBJ2-7 and V is TRBV27; tentative D call: TRBD1 (6 bases). Germline V gene lookup returns CDR1 MNHEY and CDR2 SMNVEV (reference sequence). Between the trimmed V and J ends, which lost 6 bases and 2 bases, there was a span of 17 bases. The CDR3 runs to 15 residues. CDR3 nucleotide sequence: TGTGCCAGCAGGGCAGGACAGATTTCGGCCTACGAGCAGTACTTC. Protein sequence: CASRAGQISAYEQYF.

V is TRBV7-2 and J is TRBJ2-1; D remains ambiguous. This CDR3 has 13 amino acids. Germline V CDR1 and CDR2: SGHTA, FQGNSA. The ends were cut back, 1 base at V and 13 bases at J, with 14 bases in the middle. CDR3 loop: CASSLGTPDIQFF. The CDR3 region has the DNA TGTGCCAGCAGCTTAGGAACTCCAGACATCCAGTTCTTC.

The chain has TRBV15 and TRBJ1-1, with D possibly matching TRBD1 (5 bases). This CDR3 is built from 18 residues. Germline V lookup: CDR1 LNHNV, CDR2 YYDKDF (reference sequence). V was pared by 3 bases and J by 0 bases, with 20 bases between. CDR3 nucleotides: TGTGCCACCAGCAGCGAAACAGCAGGGTTAAGGATGAACACTGAAGCTTTCTTT. Protein product: CATSSETAGLRMNTEAFF.

The table lists this clone with a few counts. The chain links TRBV19 to TRBJ2-7; 7 bases line up with TRBD1. Germline V CDR1 and CDR2: LNHDA, SQIVND (reference sequence). The CDR3 sequence is 14 residues long. Unmatched junction bases numbered 5, after V lost 4 bases and J lost 2 bases. CDR3 DNA: TGTGCCAGTAGTAAAGACAGGGAACCCTACGAGCAGTACTTC. Its protein is CASSKDREPYEQYF.

J is TRBJ2-2 and V is TRBV28, with a tentative D call TRBD1 (6 bases). V was clipped by 3 bases and J by 6 bases, with 11 bases between them. Germline CDR1 and CDR2: MDHEN and SYDVKM. This CDR3 spans 14 amino acids. CDR3 loop: CASSLPRGPGELFF. DNA of the CDR3: TGTGCCAGCAGTTTGCCCAGGGGCCCCGGGGAGCTGTTTTTT.

The chain employs TRBV7-7 and TRBJ2-7; 7 bases map to TRBD1. The CDR3 runs to 14 residues. V lost 2 bases, J lost 3 bases, and 4 bases stayed unmatched. Germline lookup yields CDR1 SSHAT and CDR2 FNYEAQ (reference sequence). The CDR3 nucleotides read TGTGCCAGCAGCTTATCAGGGGACAGCTACGAGCAGTACTTC. Encoded protein: CASSLSGDSYEQYF.

The chain couples TRBV7-8 to TRBJ2-3, with 9 bases lining up with TRBD1. The CDR3 has 15 amino acids. Looked up from germline, CDR1 is SGHVS and CDR2 is FQNEAQ. The ends lost 6 bases at V and 4 bases at J; junction bases unmatched: 8. CDR3 bases: TGTGCCAGCAGACGCCGGGACAGGGTCTCAGATACGCAGTATTTT. It is translated as CASRRRDRVSDTQYF.

The chain combines TRBV6-6 with TRBJ1-6, with 8 bases fitting TRBD1. CDR1 and CDR2 from the germline V gene are MNHNY and SVGAGI (reference sequence). The junction had 6 bases not matched to a gene; V was cut back by 6 bases and J by 8 bases. This CDR3 is built from 14 residues. The CDR3 loop is CASRIGTGDSPLHF. The CDR3 DNA follows: TGTGCCAGCAGAATCGGGACAGGTGATTCACCCCTCCACTTT.

The J gene is TRBJ1-1, the V gene TRBV18, with D hard to call. Germline values: CDR1 KGHSH, CDR2 LQKENI. CDR3 size: 14 residues. Between the trimmed V and J ends, which lost 5 bases and 4 bases, there was a span of 14 bases. The CDR3 coding sequence is TGTGCCAGCTCAGGACGGTGGGAGACCACTGAAGCTTTCTTT. It codes for CASSGRWETTEAFF.

The chain uses TRBV6-6 and TRBJ1-5; 10 positions agree with TRBD1. The CDR3 contains 14 residues. Germline V gene sequence: CDR1 MNHNY, CDR2 SVGAGI (reference sequence). Unmatched junction bases numbered 3, after V lost 5 bases and J lost 5 bases. CDR3 DNA: TGTGCCAGCAGTCCCGGGACAGGGGATCAGCCCCAGCATTTT. Its translation is CASSPGTGDQPQHF.

The chain combines TRBV4-3 with TRBJ2-7; 9 bases match TRBD2. J gave up 3 bases and V 4 bases, and 13 bases lay outside the gene matches. Germline CDR1 is LGHNA and CDR2 is YSLEER. This CDR3 is 17 amino acids long. The DNA of the CDR3 is TGCGCCAGCAGCCTCAACCCGGACAGCGGGAGGCTCTACGAGCAGTACTTC. Its translation is CASSLNPDSGRLYEQYF.

The chain combines TRBV11-3 with TRBJ2-1; no reliable D call. The V and J ends lost 1 base and 9 bases respectively, with 7 bases between them. This CDR3 has 12 residues. Germline V lookup: CDR1 SGHNT, CDR2 YENEEA. CDR3 in amino acids: CASSLGEFEQFF. As DNA, the CDR3 is TGTGCCAGCAGCTTAGGAGAGTTTGAGCAGTTCTTC.

This sequence joins TRBV19 and TRBJ2-2; the D gene is possibly TRBD1 (5 bases). Per germline, CDR1 LNHDA and CDR2 SQIVND (reference sequence). This CDR3 is built from 12 residues. V was cut by 11 bases and J by 1 base, with 8 bases left in between. The CDR3 DNA sequence: TGTGCCGTAACAGGGAACACCGGGGAGCTGTTTTTT. Its translation: CAVTGNTGELFF.